These 7 T cell receptor beta chains originate from one sample sequenced in a study of blood T cell repertoires in COVID-19 (dated by TCRdb to the early 2020s). The method behind the library was the immunoSEQ multiplex PCR assay. The source is immuneACCESS, and TCRdb retained only in-frame sequences with V and J called. Part of the clones is not carried over; for the studies checked, unresolved V genes explain less than half of this, and the remainder is unexplained. The sample table holds 200,000 to 250,000 clones, of which around 80% were seen once. The biggest ten clones account for just under 20% of the sample. Sequenced sample: peripheral blood. Source of these receptors: a man aged 25 to 40 with active or convalescent COVID-19.

This chain joins TRBV27 and TRBJ1-5; 8 bases align to TRBD1. Germline lookup yields CDR1 MNHEY and CDR2 SMNVEV (reference sequence). Trimming removed 5 bases from V and 3 bases from J; junction bases left unmatched: 3. The CDR3 loop spans 14 amino acids. CDR3: CASSRQGNNQPQHF. The CDR3, as DNA: TGTGCCAGCAGTAGACAGGGGAACAATCAGCCCCAGCATTTT.

The chain joins TRBV5-1 to TRBJ2-7, with D possibly TRBD2 on 6 matching bases. This CDR3 spans 14 amino acids. Trimming pared 4 bases from V and 0 bases from J, leaving 11 bases between. The germline V gene encodes CDR1 SGHRS and CDR2 YFSETQ. CDR3 sequence reads: CASSQGTRSYEQYF. CDR3 DNA: TGCGCCAGCAGCCAAGGGACTCGCTCCTACGAGCAGTACTTC.

Remarks on this clone: An end of the junction does not agree with germline; a read error may underlie this. V gene TRBV7-8 combines with J gene TRBJ1-1; 7 positions agree with TRBD1. The CDR3 totals 16 residues. CDR1 and CDR2 from the germline V gene are SGHVS and FQNEAQ. CDR3 loop: CASRLDYRGTNTEAFF. CDR3 DNA: TGTGCCAGCAGATTAGACTACAGGGGAACGAACACTGAAGCTTTCTTT.

The rearrangement links TRBV27 to TRBJ1-6; 7 positions match TRBD1. Germline CDR1 is MNHEY and CDR2 is SMNVEV (reference sequence). This CDR3 has 16 amino acids. The junction had 11 bases not matched to a gene; V was cut back by 5 bases and J by 7 bases. In DNA form, the CDR3 reads TGTGCCAGCAGTCAGTTGACAGGGAGTAGCAATTCACCCCTCCACTTT. This translates into CASSQLTGSSNSPLHF.

This clone occurred once. The chain combines TRBV25-1 with TRBJ2-2, with D perhaps TRBD1 (5 bases). The germline V gene has CDR1 MGHDK and CDR2 SYGVNS. V lost 5 bases and J 4 bases, leaving 23 bases between the germline ends. CDR3 length: 18 residues. The CDR3 nucleotides are TGTGCCAGCAGTCCCCGAGTGGCAGGGTTTATACTCACCGGGGAGCTGTTTTTT. The encoded protein is CASSPRVAGFILTGELFF.

The chain links TRBV4-2 to TRBJ2-5, with 11 bases identical to TRBD2. The CDR3 sequence is 17 residues long. After removal of 3 bases from V and 2 bases from J, the junction contained 8 bases not matched to a gene. Germline-derived CDR1 and CDR2 are LGHNA and YNFKEQ. The CDR3 is CASSQAVASGGQETQYF. CDR3 DNA sequence: TGTGCCAGCAGCCAGGCCGTGGCTAGCGGGGGGCAAGAGACCCAGTACTTC.

The rearrangement joins TRBV20-1 to TRBJ1-4, with D maybe TRBD1 (5 bases). The CDR3 runs 14 residues. Trimming stripped 3 bases from V and 2 bases from J, with 10 bases between. Germline CDR1 reads DFQATT; CDR2 reads SNEGSKA (reference sequence). The CDR3 DNA follows: TGCAGTGCTAGTCACAGGAACACTAATGAAAAACTGTTTTTT. Protein: CSASHRNTNEKLFF.